The source of this T cell receptor (beta chain) is a study of blood T cell repertoires in COVID-19. Study background: Whether acute or convalescent, the COVID-19 samples came from the United States, Italy and Spain. The analysed material was cDNA or gDNA that came from T cells, B-cell-depleted T cells, or PBMCs.

Participants were aged 18 to 89 years, lived in 24 US areas, and enrolled virtually. Categorization into cohorts depended on clinical history that participants reported. The assay was immunoSEQ multiplex PCR, and TCRdb's table has in-frame clones only and misses some. Of a few hundred thousand clones in the sample, about 91% were seen once. Unmatched junction bases numbered 7, after V lost 1 base and J lost 8 bases. Germline-derived CDR1 and CDR2 are SGHVS and FNYEAQ. This CDR3 contains 15 residues. This receptor was taken from a human donor in a cohort exposed to, infected with or recovered from COVID-19 (not recorded which). The donor label of this sample is uncertain. Sequenced: PBMCs or T cells enriched from blood (not recorded which). The chain recombines TRBV7-6 with TRBJ1-5; TRBD1 aligns across 8 bases. The CDR3, as DNA: TGTGCCAGCAGCTTAGGGACAGGGAAGGAGGAGCCCCAGCATTTT. Its protein product is CASSLGTGKEEPQHF.